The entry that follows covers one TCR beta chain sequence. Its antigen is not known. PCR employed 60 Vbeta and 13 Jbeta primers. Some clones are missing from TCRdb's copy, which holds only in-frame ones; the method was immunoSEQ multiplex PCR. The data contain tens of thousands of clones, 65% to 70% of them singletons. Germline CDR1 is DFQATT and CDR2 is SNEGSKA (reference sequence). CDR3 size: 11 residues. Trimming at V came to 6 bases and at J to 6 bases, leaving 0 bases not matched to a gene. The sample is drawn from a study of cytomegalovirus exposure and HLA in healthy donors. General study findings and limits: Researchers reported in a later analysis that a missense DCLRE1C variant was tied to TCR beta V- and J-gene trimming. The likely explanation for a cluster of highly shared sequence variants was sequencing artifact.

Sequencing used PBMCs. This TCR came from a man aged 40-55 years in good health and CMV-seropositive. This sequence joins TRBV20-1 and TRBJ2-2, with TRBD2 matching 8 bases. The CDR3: CSAGGAGELFF. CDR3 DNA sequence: TGCAGTGCCGGGGGGGCCGGGGAGCTGTTTTTT.